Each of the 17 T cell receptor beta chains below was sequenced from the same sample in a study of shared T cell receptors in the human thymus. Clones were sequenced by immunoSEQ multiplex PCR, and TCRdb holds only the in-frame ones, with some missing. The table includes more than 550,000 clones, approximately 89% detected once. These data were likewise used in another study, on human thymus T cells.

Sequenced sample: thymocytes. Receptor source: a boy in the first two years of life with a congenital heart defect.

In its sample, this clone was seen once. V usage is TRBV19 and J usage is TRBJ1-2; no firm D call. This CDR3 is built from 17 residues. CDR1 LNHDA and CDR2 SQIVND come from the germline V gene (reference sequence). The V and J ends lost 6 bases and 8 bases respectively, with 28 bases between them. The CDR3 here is CASSRPSFSGDLIGYTF. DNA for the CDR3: TGTGCCAGTAGCCGTCCTTCCTTCAGCGGAGATTTGATCGGCTACACCTTC.

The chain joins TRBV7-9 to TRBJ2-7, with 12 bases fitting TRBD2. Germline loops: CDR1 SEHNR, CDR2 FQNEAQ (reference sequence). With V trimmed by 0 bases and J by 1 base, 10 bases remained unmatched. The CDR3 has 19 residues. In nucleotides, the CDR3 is TGTGCCAGCAGCTTAGCTAAGACTAGCGGGAGAGGGCTGTCCTACGAGCAGTACTTC. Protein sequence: CASSLAKTSGRGLSYEQYF. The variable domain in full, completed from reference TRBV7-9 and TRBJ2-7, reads DTGVSQNPRHKITKRGQNVTFRCDPISEHNRLYWYRQTLGQGPEFLTYFQNEAQLEKSRLLSDRFSAERPKGSFSTLEIQRTEQGDSAMYLCASSLAKTSGRGLSYEQYFGPGTRLTVT.

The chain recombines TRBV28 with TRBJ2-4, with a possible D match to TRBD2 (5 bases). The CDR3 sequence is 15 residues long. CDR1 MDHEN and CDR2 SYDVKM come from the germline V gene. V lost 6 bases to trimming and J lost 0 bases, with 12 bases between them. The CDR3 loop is CASSPSGPAKNIQYF. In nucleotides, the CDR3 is TGTGCCAGCAGCCCGAGCGGTCCAGCCAAAAACATTCAGTACTTC.

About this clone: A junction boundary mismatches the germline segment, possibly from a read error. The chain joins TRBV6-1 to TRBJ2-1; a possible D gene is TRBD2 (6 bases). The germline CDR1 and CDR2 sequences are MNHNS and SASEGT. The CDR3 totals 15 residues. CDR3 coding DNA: TGTGCCAGCAGTGAATTTGGGGGGTCCTACGATGAGCAGTTCTTC. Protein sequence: CASSEFGGSYDEQFF.

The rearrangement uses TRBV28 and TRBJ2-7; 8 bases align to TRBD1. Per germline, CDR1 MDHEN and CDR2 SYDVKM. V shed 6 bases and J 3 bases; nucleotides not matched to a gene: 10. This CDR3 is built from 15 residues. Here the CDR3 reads CASSYDRGGIYEQYF. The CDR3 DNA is TGTGCCAGCAGCTATGACAGGGGTGGGATCTACGAGCAGTACTTC.

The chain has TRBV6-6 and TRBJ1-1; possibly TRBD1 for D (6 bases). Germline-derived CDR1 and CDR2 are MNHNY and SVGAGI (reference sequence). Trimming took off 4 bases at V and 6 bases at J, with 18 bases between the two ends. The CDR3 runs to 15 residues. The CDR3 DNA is TGTGCCAGCAGTTCCCAAGGGGGGGTCGTATCTGAAGCTTTCTTT. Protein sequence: CASSSQGGVVSEAFF.

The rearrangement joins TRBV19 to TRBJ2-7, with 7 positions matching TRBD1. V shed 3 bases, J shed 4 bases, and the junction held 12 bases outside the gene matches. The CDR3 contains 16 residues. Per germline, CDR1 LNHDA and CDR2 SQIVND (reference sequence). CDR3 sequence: CASSIGTAPDPYEQYF. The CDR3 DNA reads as TGTGCCAGTAGTATTGGGACAGCCCCCGACCCTTACGAGCAGTACTTC.

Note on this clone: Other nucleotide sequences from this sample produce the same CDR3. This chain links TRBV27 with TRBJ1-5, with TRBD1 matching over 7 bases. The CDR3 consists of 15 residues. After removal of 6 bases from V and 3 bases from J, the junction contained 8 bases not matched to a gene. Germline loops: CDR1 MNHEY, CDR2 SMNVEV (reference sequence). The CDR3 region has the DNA TGTGCCAGCAGCTACCGACAGGGCCTCAATCAGCCCCAGCATTTT. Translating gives CASSYRQGLNQPQHF.

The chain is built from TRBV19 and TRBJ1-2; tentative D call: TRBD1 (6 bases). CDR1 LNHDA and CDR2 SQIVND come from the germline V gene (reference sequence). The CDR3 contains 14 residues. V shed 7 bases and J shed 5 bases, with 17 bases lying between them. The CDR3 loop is CASTPNGGLYGYTF. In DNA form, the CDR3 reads TGTGCCAGTACCCCCAACGGGGGGCTATATGGCTACACCTTC.

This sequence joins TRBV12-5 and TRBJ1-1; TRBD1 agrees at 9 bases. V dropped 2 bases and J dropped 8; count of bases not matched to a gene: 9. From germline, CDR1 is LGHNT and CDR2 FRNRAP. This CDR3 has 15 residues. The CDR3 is CASGLRYRGRSEAFF. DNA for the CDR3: TGTGCTAGTGGTTTGAGGTACAGGGGGCGTTCAGAAGCTTTCTTT.

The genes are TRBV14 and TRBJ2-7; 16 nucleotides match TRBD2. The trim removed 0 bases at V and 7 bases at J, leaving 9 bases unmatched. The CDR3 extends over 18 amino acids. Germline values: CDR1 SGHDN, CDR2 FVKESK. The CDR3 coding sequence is TGTGCCAGCAGCCAAGAACCCGGGACTAGCGGGGGGGCGTGTGAGCAGTACTTC. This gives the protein CASSQEPGTSGGACEQYF.

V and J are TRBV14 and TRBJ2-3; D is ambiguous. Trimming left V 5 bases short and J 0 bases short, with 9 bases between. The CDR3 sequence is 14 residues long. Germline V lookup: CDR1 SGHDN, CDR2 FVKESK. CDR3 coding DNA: TGTGCCAGCAGCGAATGTACTAGCACAGATACGCAGTATTTT. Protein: CASSECTSTDTQYF.

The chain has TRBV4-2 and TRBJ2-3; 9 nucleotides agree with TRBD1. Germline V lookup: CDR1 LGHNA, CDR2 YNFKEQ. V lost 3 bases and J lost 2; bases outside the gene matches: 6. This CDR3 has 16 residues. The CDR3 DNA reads TGTGCCAGCAGCCAGGGGGACAGGGCTGACACAGATACGCAGTATTTT. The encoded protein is CASSQGDRADTDTQYF.

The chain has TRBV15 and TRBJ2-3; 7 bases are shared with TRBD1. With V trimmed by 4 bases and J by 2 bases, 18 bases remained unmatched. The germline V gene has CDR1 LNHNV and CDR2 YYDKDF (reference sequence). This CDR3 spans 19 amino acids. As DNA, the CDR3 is TGTGCCACCAGCACCACTTATAAGGACGGGACAGCTTACACAGATACGCAGTATTTT. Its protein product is CATSTTYKDGTAYTDTQYF.

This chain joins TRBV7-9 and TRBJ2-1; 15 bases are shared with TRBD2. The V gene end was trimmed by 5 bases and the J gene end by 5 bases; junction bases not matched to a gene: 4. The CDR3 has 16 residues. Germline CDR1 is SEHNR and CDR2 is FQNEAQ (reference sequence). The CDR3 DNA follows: TGTGCCAGCAGCCCCGGACTAGCGGGAGGGCACAATGAGCAGTTCTTC. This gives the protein CASSPGLAGGHNEQFF.

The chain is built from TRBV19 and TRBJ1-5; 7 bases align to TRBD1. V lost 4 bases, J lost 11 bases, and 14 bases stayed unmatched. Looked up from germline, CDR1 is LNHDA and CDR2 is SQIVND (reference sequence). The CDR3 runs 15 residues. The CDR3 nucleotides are TGTGCCAGTAGTAGACAGACAGGGCCAGGAGTGACCCAGCATTTT. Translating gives CASSRQTGPGVTQHF.

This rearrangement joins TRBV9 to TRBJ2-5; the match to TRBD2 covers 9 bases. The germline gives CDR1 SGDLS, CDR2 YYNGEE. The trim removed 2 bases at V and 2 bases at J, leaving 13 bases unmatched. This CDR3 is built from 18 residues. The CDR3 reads CASSVGVAAGGRQETQYF. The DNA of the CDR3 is TGTGCCAGCAGCGTGGGCGTTGCTGCGGGGGGGCGTCAAGAGACCCAGTACTTC.